The source of this TCR beta chain is a study of blood T cell repertoires in COVID-19. About the study: Samples taken during acute and convalescent COVID-19 were collected in the United States, Italy and Spain.

TCRdb keeps only in-frame clones here, not all; method: immunoSEQ multiplex PCR. The sample includes some 270,000 clones, 89% of them seen just once. The CDR3 length is 15 residues. Per the germline V gene, CDR1 is SGHTA and CDR2 is FQGNSA. V trimming: 3 bases; J trimming: 6 bases; junction bases outside the gene matches: 6. This clonotype was obtained from a woman between 35 and 50 years old who had recovered from COVID-19. This chain links TRBV7-2 with TRBJ2-3; 10 bases fit TRBD2. Sequences were obtained from PBMCs or T cells enriched from blood (not recorded which). The CDR3 region is CASSFFLAGADTQYF. Written as DNA, the CDR3 is TGTGCCAGCAGCTTCTTCCTAGCGGGAGCGGATACGCAGTATTTT.